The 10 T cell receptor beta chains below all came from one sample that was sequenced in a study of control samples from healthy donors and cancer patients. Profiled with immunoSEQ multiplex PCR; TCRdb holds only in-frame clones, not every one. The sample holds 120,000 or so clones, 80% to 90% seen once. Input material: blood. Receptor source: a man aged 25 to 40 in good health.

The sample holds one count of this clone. The CDR3 DNA follows: TGTGCCAGCAGCCAACCTCCACAGGGAAAAGGAGGAGAGACCCAGTACTTC. This gives the protein CASSQPPQGKGGETQYF. This chain connects TRBV4-2 to TRBJ2-5; weak D call: TRBD1 (6 bases). Trimming pared 2 bases from V and 4 bases from J, leaving 20 bases between. Germline CDR1 is LGHNA and CDR2 is YNFKEQ. The CDR3 runs to 17 residues.

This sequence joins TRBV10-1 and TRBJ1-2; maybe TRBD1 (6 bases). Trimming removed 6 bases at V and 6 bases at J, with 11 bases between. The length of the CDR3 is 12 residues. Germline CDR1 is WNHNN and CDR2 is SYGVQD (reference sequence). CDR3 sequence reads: CASSQGRDGYTF. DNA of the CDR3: TGCGCCAGCAGCCAGGGGAGAGATGGCTACACCTTC.

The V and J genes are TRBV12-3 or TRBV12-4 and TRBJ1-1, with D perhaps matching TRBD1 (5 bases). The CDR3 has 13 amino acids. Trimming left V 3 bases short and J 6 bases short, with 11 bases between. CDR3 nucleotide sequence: TGTGCCAGCAGTTTGGGGGTTCAGTCTGAAGCTTTCTTT. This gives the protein CASSLGVQSEAFF.

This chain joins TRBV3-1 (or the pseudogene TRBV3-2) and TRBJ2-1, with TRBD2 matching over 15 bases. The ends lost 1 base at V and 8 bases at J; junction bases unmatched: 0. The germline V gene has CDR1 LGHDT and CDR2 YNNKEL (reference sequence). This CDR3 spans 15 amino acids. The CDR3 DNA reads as TGTGCCAGCAGCCAAGGGACTAGCGGGAGGGATGAGCAGTTCTTC. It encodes CASSQGTSGRDEQFF.

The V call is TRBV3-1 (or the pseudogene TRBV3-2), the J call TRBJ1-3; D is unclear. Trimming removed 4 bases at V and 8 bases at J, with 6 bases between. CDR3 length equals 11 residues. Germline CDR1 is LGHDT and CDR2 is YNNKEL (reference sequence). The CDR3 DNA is TGTGCCAGCAGCCTTTGGGACACCATATATTTT. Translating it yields CASSLWDTIYF.

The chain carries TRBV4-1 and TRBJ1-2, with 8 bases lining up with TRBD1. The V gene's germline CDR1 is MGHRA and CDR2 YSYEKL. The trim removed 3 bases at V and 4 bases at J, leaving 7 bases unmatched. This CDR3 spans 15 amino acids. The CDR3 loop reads CASSQQGAEVYGYTF. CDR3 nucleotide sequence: TGCGCCAGCAGCCAGCAGGGGGCGGAGGTCTATGGCTACACCTTC.

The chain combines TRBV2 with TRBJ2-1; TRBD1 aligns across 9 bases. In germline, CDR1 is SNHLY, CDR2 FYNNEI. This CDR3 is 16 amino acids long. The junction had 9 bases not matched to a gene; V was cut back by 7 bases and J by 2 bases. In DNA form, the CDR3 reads TGTGCCAGCACCCCCGGGCGGACAGGGGCCTACAATGAGCAGTTCTTC. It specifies CASTPGRTGAYNEQFF.

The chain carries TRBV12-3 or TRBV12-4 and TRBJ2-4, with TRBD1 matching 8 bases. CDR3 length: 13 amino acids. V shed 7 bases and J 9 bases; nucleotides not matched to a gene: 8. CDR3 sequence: CASTPTGGGIQYF. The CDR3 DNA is TGTGCCAGCACCCCCACAGGGGGTGGCATTCAGTACTTC.

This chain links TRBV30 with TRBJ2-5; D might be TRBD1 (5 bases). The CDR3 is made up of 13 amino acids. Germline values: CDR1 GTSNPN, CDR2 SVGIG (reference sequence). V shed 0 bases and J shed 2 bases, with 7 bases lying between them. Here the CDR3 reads CAWSVHRQETQYF. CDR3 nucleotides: TGTGCCTGGAGTGTACACAGGCAAGAGACCCAGTACTTC.

The CDR3 DNA sequence: TGTGCCAGCTCACCACCGGGACAGCCTATTATGAACACTGAAGCTTTCTTT. It encodes CASSPPGQPIMNTEAFF. V and J are TRBV18 and TRBJ1-1, with TRBD1 matching 7 bases. The CDR3 contains 17 residues. Germline-derived CDR1 and CDR2 are KGHSH and LQKENI. Unmatched junction bases numbered 7, after V lost 0 bases and J lost 0 bases.